The rows below give T cell receptor beta chains drawn from one sample of a study of cytomegalovirus exposure and HLA in healthy donors. Profiled with immunoSEQ multiplex PCR; TCRdb holds only in-frame clones, not every one. The table shows about 110,000 clones, with around three quarters occurring only once. The specimen sequenced was PBMCs. These receptor sequences come from a man aged 25-45 years in good health and CMV-seronegative. Both conserved end residues are part of each CDR3. The D gene is left open where the match is weak. Expanded clones are given a class, and other clones once, few, many or no size at all.

.,TRBV28,TRBJ1-2,.,15,TGTGCCAGCACCCCCCCCAGGGTGGGAACATATGGCTACACCTTC,CASTPPRVGTYGYTF
few,TRBV6-1,TRBJ1-2,TRBD1,13,TGTGCCAGCAGGACCACAGGGGATCGTGGCTACACCTTC,CASRTTGDRGYTF
.,TRBV28,TRBJ2-7,TRBD1,13,TGTGCCAGCAGGCGACAGGGGGCAAACGAGCAGTACTTC,CASRRQGANEQYF
few,TRBV4-1,TRBJ1-2,TRBD1,16,TGCGCCAGCAGCCAAGTGGGACAGGGGGTTAGCTATGGCTACACCTTC,CASSQVGQGVSYGYTF
.,TRBV6-5,TRBJ2-5,.,14,TGTGCCAGCAGTTACTCGAGAAGCCAAGAGACCCAGTACTTC,CASSYSRSQETQYF
.,TRBV23-1,TRBJ2-7,TRBD1,14,TGCGCCAGCAGCCATGGGACAGGGGGCGACGAGCAGTACTTC,CASSHGTGGDEQYF
.,TRBV28,TRBJ2-5,.,15,TGTGCCAGCAGTCATTTTCGATCGGGGCAAGAGACCCAGTACTTC,CASSHFRSGQETQYF
.,TRBV19,TRBJ2-7,TRBD1,15,TGTGCCAGTAGTATCGGGGCGGACAGGTCCTACGAGCAGTACTTC,CASSIGADRSYEQYF
.,TRBV19,TRBJ2-5,.,14,TGTGCCAGTAGTAAAAACTCCAGGGGAGAGACCCAGTACTTC,CASSKNSRGETQYF
.,TRBV9,TRBJ1-4,.,16,TGTGCCAGCAGCCCCTTGGGGGGGAAAGAGCGAGAAAAACTGTTTTTT,CASSPLGGKEREKLFF
.,TRBV7-9,TRBJ1-2,.,14,TGTTCCAGCAGCTTAGAGGTACAGGGCGGTGGCTACACCTTC,CSSSLEVQGGGYTF
.,TRBV18,TRBJ2-7,TRBD1,16,TGTGCCAGCTCATCATCTGACAGGGCACGGGACTACGAGCAGTACTTC,CASSSSDRARDYEQYF
.,TRBV4-1,TRBJ2-2,.,14,TGCGCCAGCAGCATAAGCGAGCTCACCGGGGAGCTGTTTTTT,CASSISELTGELFF
.,TRBV5-1,TRBJ2-2,TRBD1,15,TGCGCCAGCAGCCAGGGGACAGGGGTCGCCGGGGAGCTGTTTTTT,CASSQGTGVAGELFF
few,TRBV27,TRBJ1-5,.,10,TGTGCCAGCAACTACCAGCCCCAGCATTTT,CASNYQPQHF
few,TRBV7-2,TRBJ1-1,TRBD1,15,TGTGCCAGCAGTTTCACGGACAGGGCCCTCACTGAAGCTTTCTTT,CASSFTDRALTEAFF
.,TRBV4-1,TRBJ1-1,.,12,TGCGCCAGCAGCCAAGATGGCAGTGAAGCTTTCTTT,CASSQDGSEAFF
.,TRBV19,TRBJ2-7,TRBD2,16,TGTGCCAGTAGTACCCACCGACTAGCGGGAATGGACGAGCAGTACTTC,CASSTHRLAGMDEQYF
.,TRBV10-3,TRBJ1-2,.,16,TGTGCCATCAGTGAGCCTAACCTATTACAGAGCTATGGCTACACCTTC,CAISEPNLLQSYGYTF
.,TRBV6-1,TRBJ2-5,TRBD2,17,TGTGCCAGCAGTGAAGTTCCGGGGGGGGCCGGTCGAGAGACCCAGTACTTC,CASSEVPGGAGRETQYF
.,TRBV6-4,TRBJ2-3,.,13,TGTGCCAGCAGTGAATACTACAGGGATACGCAGTATTTT,CASSEYYRDTQYF
once,TRBV18,TRBJ2-1,TRBD1,14,TGTGCCAGCTCACCGACAGGGGGCTACAATGAGCAGTTCTTC,CASSPTGGYNEQFF
few,TRBV30,TRBJ2-2,TRBD2,15,TGTGCCTGGAGTTTCCTAGCGGGAGACACCGGGGAGCTGTTTTTT,CAWSFLAGDTGELFF
.,TRBV6-1,TRBJ1-2,TRBD1,15,TGTGCCAGCAGTGAGACCCCGGGACAGGGACGTGGCTACACCTTC,CASSETPGQGRGYTF
.,TRBV4-2,TRBJ2-1,.,14,TGTGCCAGCAGCCAAGAGGAGCTGGGCAATGAGCAGTTCTTC,CASSQEELGNEQFF
.,TRBV9,TRBJ2-2,TRBD1,17,TGTGCCAGCAGCCACCCCCGAGGACAGGGGACCACCGGGGAGCTGTTTTTT,CASSHPRGQGTTGELFF
.,TRBV30,TRBJ1-2,TRBD1,14,TGTGCCTGGAGTCCCGGGACAGGGGAGGGCGGCTACACCTTC,CAWSPGTGEGGYTF
few,TRBV6-5,TRBJ1-1,.,15,TGTGCCAGCCGGGGGTACGGGGCGCGAGACACTGAAGCTTTCTTT,CASRGYGARDTEAFF
once,TRBV6-5,TRBJ1-5,.,14,TGTGCCAGCAACCCGGACAGTAGCAATCAGCCCCAGCATTTT,CASNPDSSNQPQHF
.,TRBV30,TRBJ1-2,.,16,TGTGCCTGGAGTGCACCCCCTCAGGGGAGCGGGAATGGCTACACCTTC,CAWSAPPQGSGNGYTF
.,TRBV5-1,TRBJ2-5,TRBD2,14,TGCGCCAGCAGCTTGGGCGGGGGCCAAGAGACCCAGTACTTC,CASSLGGGQETQYF
few,TRBV7-2,TRBJ1-2,.,16,TGTGCCAGCAGCTTAGTTCTCACGGGGGGGATGAATGGCTACACCTTC,CASSLVLTGGMNGYTF
.,TRBV5-6,TRBJ2-1,.,15,TGTGCCAGCAGCTTGGGTCCCAGCTCCTACAATGAGCAGTTCTTC,CASSLGPSSYNEQFF
.,TRBV7-7,TRBJ2-1,TRBD1,16,TGTGCCAGCAGCTTAGGACAGGGGGATTCCTACAATGAGCAGTTCTTC,CASSLGQGDSYNEQFF
.,TRBV27,TRBJ2-1,TRBD2,18,TGTGCCAGCAGTTTCCCGGGACTAGCGGGAGGGCCCAACAATGAGCAGTTCTTC,CASSFPGLAGGPNNEQFF
.,TRBV29-1,TRBJ1-2,.,16,TGCAGCGTTGAAGACTCCGGGACTCCCCGGGTTGATGGCTACACCTTC,CSVEDSGTPRVDGYTF
few,TRBV13,TRBJ1-2,.,17,TGTGCCAGCATCACTGTCCAGGGCCGGGTAGCTAACTATGGCTACACCTTC,CASITVQGRVANYGYTF
.,TRBV7-2,TRBJ2-7,TRBD2,15,TGTGCCAGCAGCTTAGCGAGCGGGGGGGCTGTCGAGCAGTACTTC,CASSLASGGAVEQYF
.,TRBV7-9,TRBJ1-1,.,12,TGTGCCAGCAGCTTAGGACAGCTTGAAGCTTTCTTT,CASSLGQLEAFF
.,TRBV13,TRBJ2-7,.,14,TGTGCCAGCAGCTTATCAGCGGGCTCCTACGAGCAGTACTTC,CASSLSAGSYEQYF
.,TRBV5-4,TRBJ2-2,.,14,TGTGCCAGCAGCTTGGTTGAGGATCCCGGGGAGCTGTTTTTT,CASSLVEDPGELFF
.,TRBV28,TRBJ2-3,.,14,TGTGCCACCAGTGACGGCGACTACACAGATACGCAGTATTTT,CATSDGDYTDTQYF
.,TRBV11-2,TRBJ1-2,TRBD1,19,TGTGCCAGCAGCTTAGTCGGGGAGGGACAGGGGGGTCCTAACTATGGCTACACCTTC,CASSLVGEGQGGPNYGYTF